This passage covers 22 T cell receptor beta chains from one sample sequenced in a study of vaccination effects on CD4 cells after COVID-19. No antigen is known for these receptors. Expansion of antigen-specific CD4+ T cells with viral peptide pools was carried out by the ViraFEST assay before sequencing. Having been cultured for 10 days, the cells underwent CD4+ T cell isolation. Participants were given two doses of BNT162b2 or mRNA-1273 vaccine. Clones were sequenced by immunoSEQ multiplex PCR, and TCRdb holds only the in-frame ones, with some missing. Among about 22,000 clones listed, over 70% were seen once. Material: CD4+ T cells from PBMCs cultured with HCoV-NL63 spike peptides, obtained after COVID-19 vaccination. Receptors were obtained from a human donor who received a COVID-19 vaccine.

The chain links TRBV2 to TRBJ1-5, with 8 bases identical to TRBD1. CDR3 size: 15 residues. CDR1 is SNHLY and CDR2 is FYNNEI in the germline V gene. Trimming removed 6 bases from V and 6 bases from J; junction bases left unmatched: 10. This chain's CDR3 is CASRPHRGKGQPQHF. Here the CDR3 DNA reads TGTGCCAGCAGACCACACAGGGGGAAGGGTCAGCCCCAGCATTTT.

The chain combines TRBV7-9 with TRBJ2-1; a weak D match, TRBD2 (5 bases). The CDR3 consists of 14 residues. Trimming pared 5 bases from V and 9 bases from J, leaving 17 bases between. Germline V CDR1 and CDR2: SEHNR, FQNEAQ (reference sequence). The CDR3, as DNA: TGTGCCAGCAGCCCGACGGCCCCGGCGGGTGAGCAGTTCTTC. It translates to CASSPTAPAGEQFF.

The chain uses TRBV10-3 and TRBJ2-3; a possible D gene is TRBD1 (7 bases). The CDR3 is 17 residues long. The V end was cut by 4 bases, the J end by 1 base, with 18 bases between. Germline V lookup: CDR1 ENHRY, CDR2 SYGVKD. The CDR3 loop is CAISGRTGQRGTDTQYF. As DNA, the CDR3 is TGTGCCATCAGTGGACGGACGGGACAGCGGGGCACAGATACGCAGTATTTT.

The chain links TRBV19 to TRBJ1-1; D gene unclear. Trimming stripped 3 bases from V and 0 bases from J, with 8 bases between. This CDR3 has 14 residues. CDR1 is LNHDA, CDR2 SQIVND, per germline (reference sequence). The CDR3 nucleotides are TGTGCCAGTAGTATCAACAGCATGAACACTGAAGCTTTCTTT. Its translation is CASSINSMNTEAFF.

The gene calls are TRBV4-3 and TRBJ2-7; perhaps TRBD1 as D (5 bases). The CDR3 extends over 15 amino acids. Trimming took off 0 bases at V and 6 bases at J, with 15 bases between the two ends. Germline CDR1 reads LGHNA; CDR2 reads YSLEER. The CDR3 DNA follows: TGCGCCAGCAGCCAAGATAGGGGCTTACGAGGCGAGCAGTACTTC. Translation: CASSQDRGLRGEQYF.

V is TRBV7-2 and J is TRBJ2-7; 8 bases align to TRBD1. CDR3 length: 16 amino acids. V was clipped by 1 base and J by 0 bases; unmatched bases: 5. Germline lookup yields CDR1 SGHTA and CDR2 FQGNSA. CDR3 sequence reads: CASSLVETGGSYEQYF. CDR3 DNA: TGTGCCAGCAGCTTAGTTGAAACAGGGGGCTCCTACGAGCAGTACTTC.

The rearrangement uses TRBV7-9 and TRBJ1-3; 7 bases agree with TRBD1. V trimming: 2 bases; J trimming: 0 bases; junction bases outside the gene matches: 4. This CDR3 spans 16 amino acids. The germline gives CDR1 SEHNR, CDR2 FQNEAQ (reference sequence). The CDR3 spells CASSLPRGRSGNTIYF. The CDR3 nucleotides read TGTGCCAGCAGCTTACCGAGGGGGCGCTCTGGAAACACCATATATTTT. Based on the CDR3 plus reference TRBV7-9 and TRBJ1-3, the full variable domain is DTGVSQNPRHKITKRGQNVTFRCDPISEHNRLYWYRQTLGQGPEFLTYFQNEAQLEKSRLLSDRFSAERPKGSFSTLEIQRTEQGDSAMYLCASSLPRGRSGNTIYFGEGSWLTVV.

The CDR3 bases are TGTGCCACCCGGGCCCGAGAGGGCTCACGGGAGACCCAGTACTTC. Residues: CATRAREGSRETQYF. The rearrangement joins TRBV24-1 to TRBJ2-5, with a tentative D call TRBD2 (5 bases). This CDR3 comprises 15 residues. CDR1 KGHDR and CDR2 SFDVKD come from the germline V gene. V was cut by 9 bases and J by 5 bases, with 21 bases left in between.

The CDR3 is CASSLGVILGQYVTMGYTF. CDR3 nucleotide sequence: TGTGCCAGCAGCTTAGGGGTTATTCTCGGACAGTACGTAACTATGGGCTACACCTTC. The chain employs TRBV11-2 and TRBJ1-2; perhaps TRBD1 as D (6 bases). From germline, CDR1 is SGHAT and CDR2 FQNNGV. V gave up 1 base and J gave up 8 bases, with 29 bases separating them. The CDR3 has 19 residues.

The chain carries TRBV7-2 and TRBJ1-5, with 7 bases aligning to TRBD1. Losses at the gene ends were 1 base for V and 3 bases for J; bases not matched to a gene: 6. This CDR3 has 16 amino acids. Per the germline V gene, CDR1 is SGHTA and CDR2 is FQGNSA. In DNA form, the CDR3 reads TGTGCCAGCAGCTTAGAAGGGGGCGGTGTCAATCAGCCCCAGCATTTT. It is translated as CASSLEGGGVNQPQHF.

The J gene is TRBJ1-1, the V gene TRBV7-2; D may be TRBD1 (6 bases). CDR1 is SGHTA, CDR2 FQGNSA, per germline. V dropped 3 bases and J dropped 1 base, with 12 bases sitting between them. The CDR3 has 15 residues. In nucleotides, the CDR3 is TGTGCCAGCAGCTTTGGGGGGCGCGGGAACACTGAAGCTTTCTTT. Protein sequence: CASSFGGRGNTEAFF.

V usage is TRBV28 and J usage is TRBJ1-5, with TRBD1 as a possible D gene (5 bases). CDR1 MDHEN and CDR2 SYDVKM come from the germline V gene. V lost 2 bases and J 3 bases, leaving 11 bases between the germline ends. The CDR3 loop spans 15 amino acids. CDR3 residues: CASSLLGRVNQPQHF. The CDR3 DNA reads as TGTGCCAGCAGTTTACTCGGCAGGGTCAATCAGCCCCAGCATTTT.

The chain couples TRBV20-1 to TRBJ2-4; 8 bases are shared with TRBD1. Germline V gives CDR1 DFQATT, CDR2 SNEGSKA (reference sequence). The ends lost 6 bases at V and 9 bases at J; junction bases unmatched: 4. The CDR3 has 11 residues. The CDR3 sequence is CSAGQEGIQYF. The CDR3, as DNA: TGCAGTGCGGGACAGGAGGGCATTCAGTACTTC.

This sequence joins TRBV6-2 or TRBV6-3 and TRBJ2-1; weak D call: TRBD1 (6 bases). Trimming pared 4 bases from V and 8 bases from J, leaving 15 bases between. Germline V CDR1 and CDR2: MNHEY, SVGEGT. CDR3 length equals 14 residues. The CDR3, as DNA: TGTGCCAGCAGTTCGACCCCCAGGGGCGATGAGCAGTTCTTC. It codes for CASSSTPRGDEQFF.

The chain links TRBV2 to TRBJ2-7; no reliable D call. There are 13 residues in the CDR3. CDR1 SNHLY and CDR2 FYNNEI come from the germline V gene. V was clipped by 9 bases and J by 0 bases, with 12 bases between them. The CDR3 is CASSSINSYEQYF. Written as DNA, the CDR3 is TGTGCCAGTTCCTCTATAAACTCCTACGAGCAGTACTTC.

This clone has only a few counts. The rearrangement links TRBV7-2 to TRBJ2-1; 11 bases fit TRBD2. Germline V gene data show CDR1 as SGHTA and CDR2 as FQGNSA. There are 14 residues in the CDR3. Trimming cost V 6 bases and J 9 bases; bases outside gene matches: 7. The CDR3 nucleotides are TGTGCCAGCAGATCTAGCGGGAGGAGGGGTGAGCAGTTCTTC. This sequence encodes CASRSSGRRGEQFF.

The V call is TRBV5-4, the J call TRBJ1-4, with D unclear. The CDR3 spans 14 residues. Germline values: CDR1 SGHNT, CDR2 YYREEE (reference sequence). Trimming removed 1 base from V and 6 bases from J, with 10 bases in between. CDR3 sequence: CASSLTGVDEKLFF. The CDR3 bases are TGTGCCAGCAGCTTGACCGGGGTAGATGAAAAACTGTTTTTT. Based on the CDR3 plus reference TRBV5-4 and TRBJ1-4, the full variable domain is ETGVTQSPTHLIKTRGQQVTLRCSSQSGHNTVSWYQQALGQGPQFIFQYYREEENGRGNFPPRFSGLQFPNYSSELNVNALELDDSALYLCASSLTGVDEKLFFGSGTQLSVL.

This clone was counted only a few times. V and J are TRBV4-1 and TRBJ1-2, with unresolved D. Trimming pared 1 base from V and 2 bases from J, leaving 8 bases between. The CDR3 covers 14 residues. Germline V gene data show CDR1 as MGHRA and CDR2 as YSYEKL. For the CDR3, the DNA is TGCGCCAGCAGCCAAGTGCCCTTAAACTATGGCTACACCTTC. Translation gives CASSQVPLNYGYTF.

The chain combines TRBV7-2 with TRBJ2-7; TRBD1 matches at 7 bases. The germline V gene has CDR1 SGHTA and CDR2 FQGNSA. CDR3 length equals 13 residues. V lost 3 bases to trimming and J lost 6 bases; unmatched junction nucleotides: 5. The CDR3 region has the DNA TGTGCCAGCAGCTTCCAGGGGGTAGGCGAGCAGTACTTC. As protein: CASSFQGVGEQYF.

This clone turned up a few times. The chain uses TRBV4-2 and TRBJ2-3, with TRBD2 as a possible D gene (5 bases). Looked up from germline, CDR1 is LGHNA and CDR2 is YNFKEQ. The length of the CDR3 is 15 residues. Deletions cut 0 bases from V and 0 bases from J, with 7 bases between. CDR3 sequence: CASSQEPGSTDTQYF. The CDR3 DNA follows: TGTGCCAGCAGCCAAGAACCGGGGAGCACAGATACGCAGTATTTT.

CDR3 bases: TGTGCCAGCAGAACTGGGGATTCGACTCAGTTCTTC. It is translated as CASRTGDSTQFF. V gene TRBV6-5 combines with J gene TRBJ2-1; D gene uncertain. The V and J ends lost 6 bases and 13 bases respectively, with 16 bases between them. CDR1 is MNHEY, CDR2 SVGAGI, per germline. The CDR3 is 12 residues long.

The rearrangement uses TRBV12-3 or TRBV12-4 and TRBJ1-1; 8 nucleotides agree with TRBD1. The ends lost 1 base at V and 5 bases at J; junction bases unmatched: 0. The CDR3 runs to 13 residues. The CDR3 DNA is TGTGCCAGCAGTTTAGGACAGGGGACTGAAGCTTTCTTT. Translated, it gives CASSLGQGTEAFF.